This T cell receptor beta chain was found in a study of cytomegalovirus exposure and HLA in healthy donors. Study outcomes and limitations: Looking again later, the authors saw that most CMV-associated TCR beta chains seemed HLA-restricted. Most likely, a cluster of highly shared sequence variants arose as a sequencing artifact. Analyses of presence and absence presupposed an approximately uniform sequencing depth across donors.

The PCR was carried out with 60 Vbeta primers and 13 Jbeta primers. Sequencing used immunoSEQ multiplex PCR; TCRdb keeps in-frame clones, though not all of them. The sample records around 160,000 clones, about 65% being singletons. This CDR3 spans 15 amino acids. Germline-derived CDR1 and CDR2 are SGHRS and YFSETQ. Trimming shortened V by 5 bases and J by 3 bases, and 18 bases separated the two germline ends. On this clone itself: Its cognate antigen is unknown.

The chain employs TRBV5-1 and TRBJ2-7, with D maybe TRBD1 (5 bases). This TCR derives from a woman between 18 and 30 years old in good health and CMV-seropositive. Sequenced: PBMCs. CDR3 protein: CASRARTGPYYEQYF. The CDR3 DNA reads as TGCGCCAGCAGAGCGAGAACAGGTCCTTACTACGAGCAGTACTTC.